Sequencing of this T cell receptor (beta chain) was carried out in a study of T-cell reconstitution after alpha-beta-depleted transplantation in children. The TCRbeta library incorporated unique molecular identifiers. TCRdb reprocessed the PCR reads via MiXCR and lists one record per CDR3 protein. Here the sample spans about 540,000 distinct CDR3 sequences, 25% to 30% being singletons. General study results and limits: Newly produced T cells mostly provided counts and TCRbeta diversity after one year, as hyperexpanded clones declined. About two months after transplant, alpha-beta T cells reportedly came from several hundred expanded graft clones. Surviving recipient cells, namely T cells and thymic progenitors, were the source of high day-60 TCRbeta diversity in some patients.

On this clonotype: Antigen: not known.

The CDR3 runs to 15 residues. V gave up 7 bases and J gave up 10 bases; unmatched junction bases: 9. Germline-derived CDR1 and CDR2 are KGHDR and SFDVKD. The receptor comes from a boy under two years old with Wiskott-Aldrich syndrome, due to receive a stem cell transplant. The source material was PBMCs, sampled before TCRalphabeta/CD19-depleted stem cell transplant. The chain carries TRBV24-1 and TRBJ2-1, with 13 bases that match TRBD2. The CDR3 DNA reads as TGTGCCACCAGCCCACTAGCGGGAGGGCCTTCCGAGCAGTTCTTC. It codes for CATSPLAGGPSEQFF.